Listed below are T cell receptor beta chains from one sample, sequenced in a study of blood T cell repertoires in COVID-19. Produced via immunoSEQ multiplex PCR; TCRdb's table is partial and in-frame only. The sample carries over 110,000 clones, 81% recorded once. The sequenced material came from peripheral blood. Receptor source: a human donor in a cohort sampled during active COVID-19. Both conserved end residues are part of each CDR3. A D gene is named only where the DNA matches it firmly. Rows may omit the clone size; those that give it use once, few, many or a size class.

>NA|TRBV2|NA|TRBJ1-4
CASQDLAEKLFF
TGTGCCAGCCAGGACTTGGCTGAAAAACTGTTTTTT
>NA|TRBV7-9|NA|TRBJ1-2
CASSFGPRRGDGYTF
TGTGCCAGCAGTTTCGGACCTCGTCGGGGGGATGGCTACACCTTC
>NA|TRBV4-2|NA|TRBJ1-2
CASSQTDSGAGGYTF
TGTGCCAGCAGCCAAACCGACTCGGGAGCCGGGGGCTACACCTTC
>TRBD2|TRBV27|NA|TRBJ2-7
CASSINSGGGPYEQYF
TGTGCCAGCAGTATCAACTCCGGGGGAGGGCCTTACGAGCAGTACTTC
>NA|TRBV18|NA|TRBJ2-7
CASSLSQGHSRGYEQYF
TGTGCCAGCTCACTCTCTCAGGGGCACTCGAGGGGCTACGAGCAGTACTTC
>TRBD2|TRBV25-1|NA|TRBJ2-7
CASSEPGTSEYEQYF
TGTGCCAGCAGTGAGCCGGGGACTAGCGAGTACGAGCAGTACTTC
>TRBD1|TRBV19|NA|TRBJ1-2
CASSRDRANYGYTF
TGTGCCAGTAGCCGGGACAGAGCTAACTATGGCTACACCTTC
>NA|TRBV7-3|NA|TRBJ2-1
CASSLGLAVNEQFF
TGTGCCAGCAGCTTAGGGCTAGCTGTCAATGAGCAGTTCTTC
>TRBD1|TRBV12-3/TRBV12-4|NA|TRBJ2-2
CASSRDSTGELFF
TGTGCCAGCAGTCGGGACAGCACCGGGGAGCTGTTTTTT
>TRBD2|TRBV7-2|NA|TRBJ2-5
CASSLRASGGGETQYF
TGTGCCAGCAGCTTACGGGCTAGCGGAGGAGGGGAGACCCAGTACTTC
>TRBD1|TRBV4-1|many|TRBJ2-2
CASSDRGNTGELFF
TGCGCCAGCAGCGACAGGGGGAACACCGGGGAGCTGTTTTTT
>TRBD1|TRBV7-9|NA|TRBJ1-2
CASSSTGQGVGGYTF
TGTGCCAGCAGCTCCACTGGACAGGGAGTAGGTGGCTACACCTTC
>NA|TRBV15|NA|TRBJ1-6
CATSRDGDPLHF
TGTGCCACCAGCAGAGACGGGGATCCCCTCCACTTT
>TRBD1|TRBV6-5|few|TRBJ2-5
CASSTTGDPRWTQYF
TGTGCCAGCAGTACAACAGGGGACCCAAGGTGGACCCAGTACTTC
>NA|TRBV15|NA|TRBJ2-7
CATSRDGGRSYEQYF
TGTGCCACCAGCAGAGACGGCGGGCGGTCCTACGAGCAGTACTTC
>TRBD1|TRBV5-6|NA|TRBJ1-2
CASSSGTGDYGYTF
TGTGCCAGCAGCTCTGGGACAGGGGACTATGGCTACACCTTC
>TRBD1|TRBV7-3|NA|TRBJ1-1
CASSTGTGMNTEAFF
TGTGCCAGCAGCACCGGGACAGGGATGAACACTGAAGCTTTCTTT
>TRBD1|TRBV24-1|NA|TRBJ1-1
CATSEGTGANTEAFF
TGTGCCACCAGTGAAGGGACAGGCGCGAACACTGAAGCTTTCTTT
>NA|TRBV5-1|NA|TRBJ1-4
CASSVAGENEKLFF
TGCGCCAGCAGCGTGGCAGGGGAAAATGAAAAACTGTTTTTT
>TRBD1|TRBV15|NA|TRBJ1-2
CATSREPYDGTGDYGYTF
TGTGCCACCAGCAGAGAACCTTACGACGGGACAGGGGACTATGGCTACACCTTC
>TRBD1|TRBV7-2|NA|TRBJ2-7
CASSLTGTGSMNEQYF
TGTGCCAGCAGCCTGACCGGGACAGGGTCTATGAACGAGCAGTACTTC
>NA|TRBV11-2|NA|TRBJ2-3
CASSFSPQTDTQYF
TGTGCCAGCAGCTTTAGCCCGCAGACAGATACGCAGTATTTT
>TRBD2|TRBV5-1|NA|TRBJ2-2
CASSSETSVNTGELFF
TGCGCCAGCAGCTCGGAGACTAGCGTGAACACCGGGGAGCTGTTTTTT
>TRBD2|TRBV27|NA|TRBJ2-1
CASSTGLAGGGSYNEQFF
TGTGCCAGCAGTACGGGACTAGCGGGAGGTGGGAGTTACAATGAGCAGTTCTTC
>NA|TRBV25-1|NA|TRBJ1-4
CASSEYRAGANEKLFF
TGTGCCAGCAGTGAATATAGGGCAGGGGCTAATGAAAAACTGTTTTTT
>TRBD1|TRBV29-1|NA|TRBJ2-7
CSVIPRGPGQGALGLGTADEQYF
TGCAGCGTCATACCCAGGGGTCCGGGACAGGGGGCTCTAGGTCTCGGCACTGCGGACGAGCAGTACTTC
>TRBD2|TRBV24-1|NA|TRBJ2-1
CATSDPHKGGVQLAGENEQFF
TGTGCCACCAGTGATCCTCATAAAGGGGGGGTTCAACTAGCGGGAGAGAACGAGCAGTTCTTC
>NA|TRBV7-9|NA|TRBJ2-1
CASSLSHLYYNEQFF
TGTGCCAGCAGCTTAAGTCACCTCTACTACAATGAGCAGTTCTTC
>TRBD1|TRBV15|NA|TRBJ2-3
CATSRLGTGADTQYF
TGTGCCACCAGCAGGCTCGGGACAGGGGCAGATACGCAGTATTTT
>TRBD2|TRBV6-5|NA|TRBJ2-1
CASRTSGSYNEQFF
TGTGCCAGCAGGACTAGCGGGAGCTACAATGAGCAGTTCTTC
>TRBD2|TRBV28|NA|TRBJ2-1
CASSLTSGRTYEQFF
TGTGCCAGCAGTCTGACTAGCGGGAGGACATATGAGCAGTTCTTC
>TRBD1|TRBV3-1/TRBV3-2|once|TRBJ2-3
CASTPSTGGGTDTQYF
TGTGCCAGCACCCCATCGACAGGGGGGGGCACAGATACGCAGTATTTT
>NA|TRBV28|NA|TRBJ1-5
CATQFGGSNQPQHF
TGTGCCACCCAGTTTGGAGGCAGCAATCAGCCCCAGCATTTT
>TRBD2|TRBV6-2/TRBV6-3|NA|TRBJ2-7
CASSWLWRGDPYEQYF
TGTGCCAGCAGTTGGTTGTGGCGGGGGGACCCCTACGAGCAGTACTTC
>NA|TRBV11-3|NA|TRBJ1-1
CASSLGNGNTEAFF
TGTGCCAGCAGCTTAGGTAACGGGAACACTGAAGCTTTCTTT
>NA|TRBV7-9|few|TRBJ2-1
CASSVSFLEQFF
TGTGCCAGCAGCGTCAGTTTCCTCGAGCAGTTCTTC
>NA|TRBV14|NA|TRBJ2-5
CASSQVGTQYF
TGTGCCAGCAGCCAAGTCGGGACCCAGTACTTC
>TRBD2|TRBV18|few|TRBJ2-7
CASSPGSGRVDEQYF
TGTGCCAGCTCACCAGGGAGCGGGAGGGTTGACGAGCAGTACTTC
>TRBD1|TRBV28|NA|TRBJ2-5
CASSPERGLLETQYF
TGTGCCAGCAGTCCAGAGAGGGGGCTTCTGGAGACCCAGTACTTC
>NA|TRBV5-5|NA|TRBJ1-5
CASSPGQPGPQHF
TGTGCCAGCAGCCCCGGACAGCCGGGGCCCCAGCATTTT
>NA|TRBV7-9|NA|TRBJ1-1
CASRDLAGGKAFF
TGTGCCAGCAGGGATCTCGCCGGGGGAAAAGCTTTCTTT
>NA|TRBV18|NA|TRBJ2-1
CASSEGLGTYNEQFF
TGTGCCAGCTCAGAAGGGTTAGGGACTTACAATGAGCAGTTCTTC
>NA|TRBV7-9|once|TRBJ2-3
CASSSGGTTDTQYF
TGTGCCAGCAGCTCCGGCGGAACCACAGATACGCAGTATTTT
>NA|TRBV7-2|NA|TRBJ2-5
CASGRRIQETQYF
TGTGCCAGCGGGAGGAGAATCCAAGAGACCCAGTACTTC
>NA|TRBV5-1|once|TRBJ2-2
CASSSLAEPTGELFF
TGCGCCAGCAGCTCCTTAGCGGAGCCCACCGGGGAGCTGTTTTTT
>NA|TRBV29-1|NA|TRBJ1-1
CSVEDLRKSALNTEAFF
TGCAGCGTTGAAGATCTGAGGAAGTCTGCTTTGAACACTGAAGCTTTCTTT
>TRBD1|TRBV7-2|NA|TRBJ2-7
CASSLTGTGFGYEQYF
TGTGCCAGCAGCTTGACCGGGACAGGGTTCGGATACGAGCAGTACTTC
>TRBD1|TRBV5-4|NA|TRBJ1-2
CASSLAGQGADGYTF
TGTGCCAGCAGCTTGGCGGGACAGGGGGCAGATGGCTACACCTTC
>TRBD1|TRBV3-1/TRBV3-2|NA|TRBJ1-4
CASSQSQTGTNEKLFF
TGTGCCAGCAGCCAAAGCCAGACAGGGACTAATGAAAAACTGTTTTTT
>NA|TRBV7-3|few|TRBJ2-2
CASSRYGYRADTANTGELFF
TGTGCCAGCAGCCGGTACGGGTACAGGGCAGATACTGCGAACACCGGGGAGCTGTTTTTT
>TRBD1|TRBV7-2|once|TRBJ1-4
CASSLMGQGLEKLFF
TGTGCCAGCAGCTTAATGGGACAGGGTCTTGAAAAACTGTTTTTT
>NA|TRBV12-2|NA|TRBJ2-7
CASRLTGTGEFYEQYF
TGTGCAAGTCGCTTAACGGGGACAGGGGAATTCTACGAGCAGTACTTC